This TCR beta chain was found in a study of T cells in localized non-small cell lung cancer. General study results and limits: There were a median roughly 54 of the top 100 tumor clones appearing in adjacent lung.

About this clone: The antigen is unknown.

V was shortened by 5 bases and J by 4 bases, with 12 bases between the two germline ends. Germline-derived CDR1 and CDR2 are LGHNT and FRNRAP. The CDR3 is 14 amino acids. Produced via immunoSEQ multiplex PCR; TCRdb's table is partial and in-frame only. Counted here are tens of thousands of clones, around 90% occurring once; the ten biggest clones make up 15% to 20%. V and J are TRBV12-5 and TRBJ2-1, with a possible D match to TRBD1 (5 bases). Source: peripheral blood mononuclear cells, taken before any cancer treatment. The clonotype comes from a man between 40 and 69 years old with stage III lung adenocarcinoma. CDR3 in DNA: TGTGCTAGTGGTCCCCAAGGGGCTTACAATGAGCAGTTCTTC. It specifies CASGPQGAYNEQFF.